This TCR beta chain was profiled in a study of T cell responses to AZD1222 COVID-19 vaccine (dated by TCRdb to 2020 to 2022). For the wider study: TCR sequencing was performed for 230 to 250 trial participants, of whom about 200 were given two doses of AZD1222 and some 25 were given two doses of MenACWY control vaccine. Trial participants were enrolled by age into 18-55, 56-69 and 70-plus year subgroups, with roughly 150, 30 and 60 TCR-sequenced participants respectively. The study at large found these results: The 56-69-year group was small, and its depth increase did not reach significance, likely because of low power. Because no day 14 peak-response samples were available, repertoires were characterized only after the peak T cell response. Participants were mostly white British and included more females than males, and it was suggested by the authors that clonal diversity may have been underestimated. Conclusions about previously exposed vaccinees were limited because only a handful of AZD1222 recipients were SARS-CoV-2 seropositive at baseline. Reportedly, close to half of the unique spike-specific TCRs recognized epitopes lying outside the regions that are mutated in the B.1.351 and B.1.1.7 variants. After two AZD1222 doses, spike-specific TCR breadth and depth were significantly higher than at day 0 and than in MenACWY recipients. The vaccine-associated CD4 TCRs covered the entire spike protein, and the dominant responses fell in regions 160-218 and 743-854.

Per the publication, the time point label means: about 28 days (+/-7) after the second vaccine dose. According to the study, the label for this sample's treatment or condition signals: meningococcal conjugate vaccine given as trial control. Vaccinee samples were obtained from the UK trials COV001 and COV002, which included a single-blind randomized controlled phase 2/3 trial of AZD1222 (ChAdOx1 nCoV-19) in healthy adults. For TCRbeta chain sequencing, PBMC samples from trial participants were taken at day 0 and at day 28 after the second dose. This clone came up a few times. The clone's antigen remains unknown. Base qualities are not provided; no much larger clone lies one nucleotide away. The CDR3 regions of human TCRbeta chains were analyzed by immunosequencing. As for the original processing: Repertoire TCRs were matched against a reference library of SARS-CoV-2-specific TCRs generated with the MIRA antigen-specificity platform. Breadth was defined as the fraction of unique TCRs that were SARS-CoV-2-associated, and depth was defined as the fraction of total T cells that were SARS-CoV-2-associated. Using the MIRA data, every spike-specific TCR was mapped to the spike region that the TCR reacted to and assigned to either a CD4 or a CD8 class. Log10-transformed breadth and depth values were compared by one-way ANOVA with Sidak's multiple comparisons tests. TCRdb obtained this table from immuneACCESS and retained in-frame rearrangements with V and J assigned. These tables miss some clones; where compared with another copy, unresolved V genes account for less than half of the shortfall, and the remainder is unexplained. D and trimming were read from the DNA, whereas the V and J calls and clone size are those reported in that table. The sample table holds about 180,000 clones, of which around 89% were seen once. The ten top clones hold roughly 4.3% of the sample.

Sequenced material: peripheral blood, taken 28 days after the second dose of the MenACWY control vaccine. This sequence originates from an adult who received the MenACWY meningococcal vaccine as a control.

The DNA is as follows: TGTGCCAGCGGCCTGAGGACAGCCTCTAACTATGGCTACACCTTC. It is translated as CASGLRTASNYGYTF. The chain uses TRBV27 and TRBJ1-2; TRBD1 is a possible D gene, resting on 6 matching bases. The V end loses 8 bases and the J end loses 0 bases, and a stretch of 16 bases separates them. The CDR3 holds 15 amino acids from the cysteine to the phenylalanine. Left in the record is the CDR3 DNA by itself, 45 bases read in frame from the first base. CDR1 and CDR2 are drawn from the germline V gene (reference sequence): MNHEY, SMNVEV.